This TCR delta chain derives from a study of delta chains in infants with herpesvirus infections. The wider study: Ugandan infants were followed prospectively from birth through primary CMV infection. The search targeted a public fetal Vdelta1/Vgamma8 clonotype after postnatal CMV infection.

This clone is judged medium-sized. As yet, its antigen is unknown. V dropped 6 bases and J dropped 0; count of bases not matched to a gene: 16. The CDR3 is 18 amino acids. CDR1 TSWWSYY and CDR2 QGS come from the germline V gene. Reverse transcription of PBMC RNA used primers specific for the gamma and delta chains. TCRdb reprocessed the RT-PCR reads through CATT. The sample lists 640 or so delta-chain clones; about 46% were seen once. Study conclusions and caveats: 4 of 18 CMV-infected infants carried the public Vdelta1 clonotype, including one congenital. Uninfected infants and those infected after 120 days lacked the public clonotype.

This chain uses TRDV1 with TRDJ1; 7 bases are a match to TRDD3. Here the sequenced sample was peripheral blood, taken at time point 1 of longitudinal follow-up. The receptor comes from a human donor who was a Ugandan infant, either HIV-exposed or HIV-unexposed (not recorded which). The CDR3 sequence is CALGVLRLYWGDTDKLIF. The CDR3 coding sequence is TGTGCTCTTGGAGTCCTGCGACTGTACTGGGGAGACACCGATAAACTCATCTTT.